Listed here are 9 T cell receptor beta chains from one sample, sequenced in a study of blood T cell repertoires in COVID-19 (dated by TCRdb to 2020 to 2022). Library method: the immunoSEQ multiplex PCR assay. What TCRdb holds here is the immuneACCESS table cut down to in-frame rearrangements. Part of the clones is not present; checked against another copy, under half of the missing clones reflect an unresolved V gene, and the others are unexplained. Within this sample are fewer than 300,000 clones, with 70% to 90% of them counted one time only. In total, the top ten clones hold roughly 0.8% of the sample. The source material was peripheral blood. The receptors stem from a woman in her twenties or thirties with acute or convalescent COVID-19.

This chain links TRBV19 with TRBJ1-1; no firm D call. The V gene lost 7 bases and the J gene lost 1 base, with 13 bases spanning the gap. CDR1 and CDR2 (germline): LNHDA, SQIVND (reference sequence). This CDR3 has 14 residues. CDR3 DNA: TGTGCCAGTACCCGGGTAGCTTCGAACACTGAAGCTTTCTTT. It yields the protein CASTRVASNTEAFF.

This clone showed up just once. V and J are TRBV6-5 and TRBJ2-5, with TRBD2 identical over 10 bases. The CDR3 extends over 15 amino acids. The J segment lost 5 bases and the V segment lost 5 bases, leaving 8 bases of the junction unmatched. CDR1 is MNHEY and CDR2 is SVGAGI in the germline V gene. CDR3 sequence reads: CASSPSGRAGETQYF. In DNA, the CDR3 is TGTGCCAGCAGTCCGAGCGGGAGGGCGGGGGAGACCCAGTACTTC.

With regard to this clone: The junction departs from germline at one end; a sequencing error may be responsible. The CDR3 sequence: CASSPQNTGELFF. The CDR3 nucleotides read TGTGCTAGCAGCCCCCAAAACACCGGGGAGCTGTTTTTT. The chain recombines TRBV7-7 with TRBJ2-2; no clear D. CDR3 length: 13 residues. From germline, CDR1 is SSHAT and CDR2 FNYEAQ (reference sequence).

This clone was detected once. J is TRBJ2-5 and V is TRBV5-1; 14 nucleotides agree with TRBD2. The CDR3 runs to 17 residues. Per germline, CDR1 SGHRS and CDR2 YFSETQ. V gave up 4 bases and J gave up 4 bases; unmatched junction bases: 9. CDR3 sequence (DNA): TGCGCCAGCAGCCTAGGGACTAGCGGGAGCATGCGAGAGACCCAGTACTTC. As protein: CASSLGTSGSMRETQYF.

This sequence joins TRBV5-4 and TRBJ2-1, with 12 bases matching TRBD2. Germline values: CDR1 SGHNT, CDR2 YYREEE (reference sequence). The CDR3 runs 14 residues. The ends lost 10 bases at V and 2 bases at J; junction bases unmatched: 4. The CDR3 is CAGGTSGPYNEQFF. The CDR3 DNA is TGTGCCGGGGGGACTAGCGGGCCCTACAATGAGCAGTTCTTC.

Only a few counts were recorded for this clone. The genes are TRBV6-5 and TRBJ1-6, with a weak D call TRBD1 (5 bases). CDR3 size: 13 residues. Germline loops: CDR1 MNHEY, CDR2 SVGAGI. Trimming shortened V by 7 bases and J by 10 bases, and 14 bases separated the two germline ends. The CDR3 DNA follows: TGTGCCAGCATTCTCCAGGGAGGATCACCCCTCCACTTT. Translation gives CASILQGGSPLHF.

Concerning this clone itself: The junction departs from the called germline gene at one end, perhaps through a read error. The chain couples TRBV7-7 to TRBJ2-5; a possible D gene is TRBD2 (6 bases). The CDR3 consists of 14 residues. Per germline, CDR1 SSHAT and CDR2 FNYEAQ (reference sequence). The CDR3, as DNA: TGTGCTAGCAGCTTATCGGGAACCGGGGGGACCCAGTACTTC. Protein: CASSLSGTGGTQYF. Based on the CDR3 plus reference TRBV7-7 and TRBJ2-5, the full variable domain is GAGVSQSPRYKVTKRGQDVTLRCDPISSHATLYWYQQALGQGPEFLTYFNYEAQPDKSGLPSDRFSAERPEGSISTLTIQRTEQRDSAMYRCASSLSGTGGTQYFGPGTRLLVL.

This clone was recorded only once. For the CDR3, the DNA is TGTGCCAGCAGTTTTTCATCTGAAGCTTTCTTT. It translates to CASSFSSEAFF. The rearrangement uses TRBV12-3 or TRBV12-4 and TRBJ1-1; D remains ambiguous. The CDR3 is 11 residues long. V was shortened by 3 bases and J by 6 bases, with 5 bases between the two germline ends.

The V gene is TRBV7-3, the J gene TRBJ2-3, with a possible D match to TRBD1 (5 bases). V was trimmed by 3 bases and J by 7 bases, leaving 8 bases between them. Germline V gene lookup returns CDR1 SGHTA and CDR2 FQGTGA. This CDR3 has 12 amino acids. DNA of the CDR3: TGTGCCAGCAGCTTCGACAGCTATACGCAGTATTTT. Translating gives CASSFDSYTQYF.